This TCR beta chain was sequenced during a study of T cells in Graves' hyperthyroidism and ophthalmopathy. RNA transcripts provided the source from which TCR beta CDR3 regions were amplified. Carried out on the TCR CDR3, a first-round RT-PCR used the HTBI primer set. TCRdb reprocessed the multiplex PCR reads via MiXCR and lists one record per CDR3 protein. The sample yields a few hundred thousand distinct CDR3 sequences, about 16% seen once. There are many counts of this clonotype. The antigen is unknown. The CDR3 is made up of 17 amino acids. Trimming left V 0 bases short and J 0 bases short, with 17 bases between. CDR1 and CDR2 (germline): SQVTM, ANQGSEA. Whole-study results and caveats: Appearing also in blood were most of the thyroid clonotypes expanded above 0.001.

What was sequenced was blood. This chain uses TRBV29-1 with TRBJ1-1, with D possibly TRBD1 on 5 matching bases. The source of this sequence is a woman in her thirties or forties with Graves' ophthalmopathy. The CDR3 region is CSVEETSRGRVNTEAFF. CDR3 coding DNA: TGCAGCGTTGAAGAAACAAGTAGAGGCAGGGTGAACACTGAAGCTTTCTTT.